One sample yielded the 18 T cell receptor beta chains listed below, sequenced in a study of T-cell reconstitution after alpha-beta-depleted transplantation in children. Preparation of the TCRbeta library was carried out with unique molecular identifiers. A single record per CDR3 protein comes from TCRdb applying MiXCR to the PCR reads. The sample holds around 200,000 distinct CDR3 sequences, over 15% seen once. The sequencing used PBMCs, mostly from graft donor cells, collected 360 days after TCRalphabeta/CD19-depleted stem cell transplant. These receptors all come from a male patient between 2 and 15 years old who had a stem cell transplant for acute lymphoblastic leukemia, so the T cells may come from the graft donor.

The gene calls are TRBV6-5 and TRBJ1-5; possibly TRBD1 for D (5 bases). The CDR3 extends over 17 amino acids. V lost 0 bases and J 0 bases, leaving 12 bases between the germline ends. CDR1 and CDR2 from the germline V gene are MNHEY and SVGAGI. This chain's CDR3 is CASSYSTGFYSNQPQHF. The CDR3 coding sequence is TGTGCCAGCAGTTACTCTACAGGCTTCTATAGCAATCAGCCCCAGCATTTT.

The chain carries TRBV5-1 and TRBJ2-5; TRBD1 might be the D (5 bases). The germline V and J ends were trimmed by 6 bases and 0 bases, with 18 bases remaining between them. The CDR3 totals 16 residues. Germline values: CDR1 SGHRS, CDR2 YFSETQ. DNA of the CDR3: TGCGCCAGCAAGGGTTCCTACAGGCATCACCAAGAGACCCAGTACTTC. Its translation: CASKGSYRHHQETQYF.

The sample holds many counts of this clonotype. The V and J genes are TRBV4-3 and TRBJ2-3, with D perhaps TRBD2 (5 bases). The ends were cut back, 0 bases at V and 7 bases at J, with 14 bases in the middle. CDR1 and CDR2 from the germline V gene are LGHNA and YSLEER. The CDR3 consists of 15 residues. CDR3 in amino acids: CASSQEFGTRHTQYF. The DNA of the CDR3 is TGCGCCAGCAGCCAAGAGTTCGGCACTAGGCATACGCAGTATTTT.

The table lists this clonotype with a few counts. The chain has TRBV9 and TRBJ1-1; possibly TRBD1 for D (6 bases). Germline V gene lookup returns CDR1 SGDLS and CDR2 YYNGEE. V gave up 3 bases and J gave up 1 base, with 13 bases separating them. This CDR3 region has 15 residues. In nucleotides, the CDR3 is TGTGCCAGCAGCGCCTCGACAGGCCAGAACACTGAAGCTTTCTTT. Translation gives CASSASTGQNTEAFF.

J is TRBJ2-7 and V is TRBV5-1, with D tentatively TRBD2 (7 bases). In germline, CDR1 is SGHRS, CDR2 YFSETQ. V lost 5 bases and J lost 0, with 15 bases in between. The CDR3 totals 15 residues. The CDR3 DNA reads TGCGCCAGCAGACTCAGGGCGGGGGCCTCCTACGAGCAGTACTTC. It translates to CASRLRAGASYEQYF.

The count of this clonotype is one. The rearrangement links TRBV12-3 or TRBV12-4 to TRBJ1-2; D is undetermined. V was clipped by 2 bases and J by 6 bases, with 7 bases between them. CDR3 length: 12 residues. As DNA, the CDR3 is TGTGCCAGCAGTTTACCCGGGAATGGCTACACCTTC. This gives the protein CASSLPGNGYTF.

This clonotype was picked up a small number of times. The gene calls are TRBV6-6 and TRBJ2-1; D may be TRBD2 (6 bases). The CDR3 sequence is 15 residues long. Trimming stripped 10 bases from V and 0 bases from J, with 16 bases between. Germline lookup yields CDR1 MNHNY and CDR2 SVGAGI (reference sequence). The CDR3, as DNA: TGTGCCACTCGGGAGTTCCAATACTCCTACAATGAGCAGTTCTTC. It specifies CATREFQYSYNEQFF.

The chain employs TRBV15 and TRBJ2-5; the D gene is possibly TRBD2 (5 bases). Trimming left V 1 base short and J 4 bases short, with 10 bases between. This CDR3 spans 14 amino acids. Germline V gene data show CDR1 as LNHNV and CDR2 as YYDKDF (reference sequence). The CDR3 nucleotides read TGTGCCACCAGCAGAGGCGGAGGAGGAGAGACCCAGTACTTC. It is translated as CATSRGGGGETQYF.

This clonotype has more than one count but fewer than ten. The chain recombines TRBV7-9 with TRBJ2-7; 12 bases align to TRBD2. The J segment lost 5 bases and the V segment lost 2 bases, leaving 1 base of the junction unmatched. The CDR3 spans 14 residues. Germline loops: CDR1 SEHNR, CDR2 FQNEAQ (reference sequence). Written as DNA, the CDR3 is TGTGCCAGCAGCTTAAGACTAGCGGGGGACGAGCAGTACTTC. Its translation is CASSLRLAGDEQYF.

About this clonotype: A junction end diverges from the germline sequence, so it may reflect a read error. V usage is TRBV7-8 and J usage is TRBJ2-1; a possible D gene is TRBD2 (6 bases). The CDR3 contains 18 residues. Germline V gene sequence: CDR1 SGHVS, CDR2 FQNEAQ. CDR3 nucleotides: TGTGCTAGCAGCTCCAGGGTCCGGTCCAGCGGGTTCTACAATGAGCAGTTCTTC. Its protein is CASSSRVRSSGFYNEQFF.

The sample holds many counts of this clonotype. The rearrangement joins TRBV5-1 to TRBJ2-1; the match to TRBD1 covers 8 bases. CDR1 is SGHRS and CDR2 is YFSETQ in the germline V gene. The V gene end was trimmed by 2 bases and the J gene end by 2 bases; junction bases not matched to a gene: 6. The CDR3 has 16 residues. The chain's CDR3 is CASSFSEQGAYNEQFF. CDR3 sequence (DNA): TGCGCCAGCAGCTTCTCCGAACAGGGGGCCTACAATGAGCAGTTCTTC.

The chain links TRBV5-1 to TRBJ2-3; 7 positions agree with TRBD2. The trim removed 2 bases at V and 4 bases at J, leaving 7 bases unmatched. Germline V gene lookup returns CDR1 SGHRS and CDR2 YFSETQ. This CDR3 has 15 residues. The CDR3 loop is CASSFGGGSADTQYF. The DNA for the CDR3 is TGCGCCAGCAGCTTTGGGGGGGGGAGTGCAGATACGCAGTATTTT.

This clonotype was seen more than once but under ten times. This chain connects TRBV29-1 to TRBJ2-7; unclear D gene. V was trimmed by 4 bases and J by 1 base, leaving 17 bases between them. The CDR3 length is 15 residues. The V gene's germline CDR1 is SQVTM and CDR2 ANQGSEA. CDR3 nucleotide sequence: TGCAGCGTTGGGTTCCTGTCAGGACGATCCTACGAGCAGTACTTC. Protein: CSVGFLSGRSYEQYF.

This clonotype was seen more than once but under ten times. The chain joins TRBV4-3 to TRBJ2-2; 8 bases agree with TRBD1. The CDR3 is 17 amino acids. V trimming: 0 bases; J trimming: 4 bases; junction bases outside the gene matches: 7. Germline V gene data show CDR1 as LGHNA and CDR2 as YSLEER. CDR3: CASSQEAGGFVTGELFF. In nucleotides, the CDR3 is TGCGCCAGCAGCCAAGAGGCAGGGGGCTTTGTCACCGGGGAGCTGTTTTTT.

This clonotype appeared a few times. J is TRBJ2-2 and V is TRBV11-2; 7 bases align to TRBD1. The CDR3 covers 15 residues. The V gene end was trimmed by 5 bases and the J gene end by 2 bases; junction bases not matched to a gene: 5. Germline values: CDR1 SGHAT, CDR2 FQNNGV. CDR3 region: CASSVGQTNTGELFF. The DNA for the CDR3 is TGTGCCAGCAGCGTGGGACAGACTAACACCGGGGAGCTGTTTTTT.

The chain employs TRBV7-2 and TRBJ1-1; TRBD1 might be the D (6 bases). The V end lost 7 bases, the J end lost 4 bases, and 22 bases lay between the germline ends. The germline V gene encodes CDR1 SGHTA and CDR2 FQGNSA. The CDR3 loop spans 16 amino acids. The CDR3 sequence: CASTLGPWGLGTEAFF. The CDR3 coding sequence is TGTGCCAGCACCCTAGGTCCCTGGGGGCTTGGCACTGAAGCTTTCTTT.

This clonotype has just a few counts. The genes are TRBV6-4 and TRBJ2-1, with TRBD2 identical over 7 bases. V was clipped by 2 bases and J by 4 bases; unmatched bases: 5. Germline assignment: CDR1 MRHNA and CDR2 SNTAGT. The CDR3 consists of 15 residues. The DNA for the CDR3 is TGTGCCAGCAGTGACAGAACGGGGGGTTACAATGAGCAGTTCTTC. Translated, it gives CASSDRTGGYNEQFF.

This chain uses TRBV5-1 with TRBJ2-1; D is undetermined. This CDR3 is built from 12 residues. V lost 7 bases and J 6 bases, leaving 11 bases between the germline ends. Per the germline V gene, CDR1 is SGHRS and CDR2 is YFSETQ. The CDR3 nucleotides read TGCGCCAGCTCAAACCCCACCAATGAGCAGTTCTTC. The encoded protein is CASSNPTNEQFF. Looking up the rest from reference TRBV5-1 and TRBJ2-1 gives the full variable domain: KAGVTQTPRYLIKTRGQQVTLSCSPISGHRSVSWYQQTPGQGLQFLFEYFSETQRNKGNFPGRFSGRQFSNSRSEMNVSTLELGDSALYLCASSNPTNEQFFGPGTRLTVL.